This T cell receptor beta chain was identified during a study of T cell repertoires in cytomegalovirus infection. Study-wide background: CMV infection together with matching HLA type was indicated by public TCR beta signatures.

Findings and caveats of the study: Using cumulative public TCR beta family frequency, the authors identified those who carried CMV together with the relevant HLA.

The V and J ends lost 2 bases and 2 bases respectively, with 8 bases between them. Per the germline V gene, CDR1 is LGHNA and CDR2 is YSLEER. CDR3 length: 14 residues. Comment on this clonotype: Its antigen is not known.

TCRdb used MiXCR to reprocess the reads, holding one entry per CDR3 protein. The top ten clones hold roughly 13% of a sample with roughly 990,000 distinct CDR3 sequences, approximately 31% of them seen once. The V call is TRBV4-3, the J call TRBJ2-3; a possible D gene is TRBD2 (5 bases). The sequences come from cultured CD8+ T cells from PBMCs, collected from culture after CMV antigen stimulation. This sequence was found in a human donor in good health (CMV status not recorded). Some clones in this sample may be carry-over from other donors' samples. The CDR3 loop is CASSQTGITDTQYF. Here the CDR3 DNA reads TGCGCCAGCAGCCAAACCGGGATCACAGATACGCAGTATTTT.